What follows are 14 T cell receptor beta chains derived from one specimen sequenced in a study of blood T cell repertoires in COVID-19. The assay was immunoSEQ multiplex PCR, and TCRdb's table has in-frame clones only and misses some. The sample records about 74,000 clones, approximately 84% being singletons. The sample consisted of peripheral blood. These receptor sequences come from a man aged 65-85 years with acute or convalescent COVID-19.

The chain uses TRBV12-3 or TRBV12-4 and TRBJ2-4; D not certain. CDR3 length: 13 residues. Trimming stripped 9 bases from V and 3 bases from J, with 12 bases between. The CDR3, as DNA: TGTGCCAGTTTAGCCGATGTCAAAAACATTCAGTACTTC. Its protein product is CASLADVKNIQYF.

The chain combines TRBV5-5 with TRBJ1-6; 7 nucleotides line up with TRBD1. This CDR3 has 14 amino acids. Germline trimming cut 4 bases from V and 4 bases from J; bases unmatched to any gene: 2. CDR1 is SGHKS and CDR2 is YYEKEE in the germline V gene (reference sequence). The CDR3 nucleotides read TGTGCCAGCAGCGCGGGACAGTATAATTCACCCCTCCACTTT. Translation: CASSAGQYNSPLHF. The complete variable domain, with remaining parts taken from reference TRBV5-5 and TRBJ1-6, reads DAGVTQSPTHLIKTRGQQVTLRCSPISGHKSVSWYQQVLGQGPQFIFQYYEKEERGRGNFPDRFSARQFPNYSSELNVNALLLGDSALYLCASSAGQYNSPLHFGNGTRLTVT.

The rearrangement links TRBV29-1 to TRBJ2-7; D remains ambiguous. The germline V gene has CDR1 SQVTM and CDR2 ANQGSEA. The germline V and J ends were trimmed by 6 bases and 2 bases, with 11 bases remaining between them. The CDR3 is made up of 12 amino acids. The DNA for the CDR3 is TGCAGCGTAACATCACAAACCTACGAGCAGTACTTC. Protein sequence: CSVTSQTYEQYF.

This clone has a handful of counts. CDR3 nucleotides: TGTGCCAGCAGGCCCCGCCGAGGCGAGAGCACAGATACGCAGTATTTT. Its translation is CASRPRRGESTDTQYF. The chain combines TRBV3-1 (or the pseudogene TRBV3-2) with TRBJ2-3; no clear D gene. This CDR3 region has 16 residues. V was pared by 6 bases and J by 0 bases, with 16 bases between. Germline V gene lookup returns CDR1 LGHDT and CDR2 YNNKEL (reference sequence).

This clone was seen a handful of times. CDR3 coding DNA: TGTGCCAGCAGCTTCGGAGCGGGAGAGGGGAATGAGCAGTTCTTC. Protein: CASSFGAGEGNEQFF. This chain uses TRBV5-4 with TRBJ2-1; TRBD2 aligns across 8 bases. V dropped 2 bases and J dropped 7; count of bases not matched to a gene: 8. Per the germline V gene, CDR1 is SGHNT and CDR2 is YYREEE (reference sequence). This CDR3 comprises 15 residues.

The chain combines TRBV9 with TRBJ1-1; D gene uncertain. The CDR3 has 13 residues. Germline V gene sequence: CDR1 SGDLS, CDR2 YYNGEE. V gave up 4 bases and J gave up 4 bases, with 11 bases separating them. The CDR3 spells CASSFRPSTEAFF. The DNA for the CDR3 is TGTGCCAGCAGCTTCAGACCTAGCACTGAAGCTTTCTTT.

J is TRBJ2-3 and V is TRBV27; 7 bases are a match to TRBD1. From germline, CDR1 is MNHEY and CDR2 SMNVEV (reference sequence). V was clipped by 6 bases and J by 1 base; unmatched bases: 1. The CDR3 spans 13 residues. This CDR3 is CASRGTGTDTQYF. In DNA form, the CDR3 reads TGTGCCAGCAGAGGGACAGGCACAGATACGCAGTATTTT.

This chain joins TRBV24-1 and TRBJ1-2, with 7 bases lining up with TRBD1. The CDR3 extends over 14 amino acids. CDR1 and CDR2 from the germline V gene are KGHDR and SFDVKD. V shed 0 bases, J shed 3 bases, and the junction held 0 bases outside the gene matches. CDR3 in DNA: TGTGCCACCAGTGATTTGGGGACAGACTATGGCTACACCTTC. Residues: CATSDLGTDYGYTF.

The chain couples TRBV9 to TRBJ1-1; 7 nucleotides agree with TRBD1. CDR3 length: 15 residues. Trimming at V came to 4 bases and at J to 0 bases, leaving 6 bases not matched to a gene. CDR1 SGDLS and CDR2 YYNGEE come from the germline V gene. The CDR3 loop is CASSPTGQLNTEAFF. CDR3 coding DNA: TGTGCCAGCAGCCCGACGGGACAGCTGAACACTGAAGCTTTCTTT.

The chain recombines TRBV29-1 with TRBJ1-2, with unresolved D. The CDR3 loop spans 13 amino acids. Germline V gene sequence: CDR1 SQVTM, CDR2 ANQGSEA. Trimming took 5 bases from V and 5 from J, leaving 15 bases between them. CDR3 loop: CSVQQRGGYGYTF. DNA for the CDR3: TGCAGCGTTCAACAAAGAGGAGGGTATGGCTACACCTTC.

On this clone: Compared with germline, one end of the junction differs, possibly owing to a read error. This chain connects TRBV5-1 to TRBJ2-5, with 11 bases that match TRBD2. Germline CDR1 and CDR2: SGHRS and YFSETQ. The CDR3 extends over 17 amino acids. This chain's CDR3 is CASRLGLAGGSQETQYF. The CDR3 bases are TGCGCCAGCAGATTGGGGCTAGCGGGAGGTTCCCAAGAGACCCAGTACTTC.

V usage is TRBV19 and J usage is TRBJ2-3; D uncertain. V was pared by 2 bases and J by 7 bases, with 7 bases between. CDR1 and CDR2 from the germline V gene are LNHDA and SQIVND (reference sequence). The CDR3 is 12 residues long. Written as DNA, the CDR3 is TGTGCCAGTAGTATAACAACAAATACGCAGTATTTT. It specifies CASSITTNTQYF.

CDR3: CASSLGWATGGYDEQYF. The CDR3 DNA reads as TGTGCCAGCAGCTTGGGTTGGGCGACAGGGGGCTACGACGAGCAGTACTTC. V gene TRBV5-6 combines with J gene TRBJ2-7; 10 positions match TRBD1. V was pared by 0 bases and J by 5 bases, with 11 bases of the junction left unmatched. Germline V lookup: CDR1 SGHDT, CDR2 YYEEEE. CDR3 length equals 17 residues. Based on the CDR3 plus reference TRBV5-6 and TRBJ2-7, the full variable domain is DAGVTQSPTHLIKTRGQQVTLRCSPKSGHDTVSWYQQALGQGPQFIFQYYEEEERQRGNFPDRFSGHQFPNYSSELNVNALLLGDSALYLCASSLGWATGGYDEQYFGPGTRLTVT.

The J gene is TRBJ2-4, the V gene TRBV7-8; 9 positions agree with TRBD1. This CDR3 is 17 amino acids long. Looked up from germline, CDR1 is SGHVS and CDR2 is FQNEAQ. The J segment lost 4 bases and the V segment lost 6 bases, leaving 13 bases of the junction unmatched. The CDR3 protein is CASSSIPGQGWKNIQYF. As DNA, the CDR3 is TGTGCCAGCAGTTCCATCCCGGGACAGGGATGGAAAAACATTCAGTACTTC.